This TCR beta chain stems from a study of blood T cell repertoires in COVID-19. Study at large: Italy, Spain and the United States were the sources of the convalescent and acute COVID-19 samples. From T cells, B-cell-depleted T cells, or PBMCs came the material, which was cDNA or gDNA.

This clone was seen once. Germline V gene data show CDR1 as SGHAT and CDR2 as FQNNGV. The CDR3 contains 15 residues. The V gene end was trimmed by 0 bases and the J gene end by 3 bases; junction bases not matched to a gene: 3. The protocol was immunoSEQ multiplex PCR, while the TCRdb copy is restricted to in-frame clones and leaves out a portion. Altogether about 110,000 clones are present, around nine tenths being singletons, with the ten largest covering roughly 1.3%. Sequencing was carried out using peripheral blood. The source is a woman in her 30s with acute or convalescent COVID-19. The chain combines TRBV11-2 with TRBJ2-7; 9 nucleotides line up with TRBD2. CDR3 amino acids: CASSLEAGGVYEQYF. DNA of the CDR3: TGTGCCAGCAGCTTAGAAGCGGGAGGTGTCTACGAGCAGTACTTC.